The rows below give T cell receptor beta chains drawn from one sample of a study of Ad26.COV2.S vaccination and SARS-CoV-2 variants. The table came from immunoSEQ multiplex PCR; TCRdb's copy has only in-frame clones and leaves some out. This table has about 480,000 clones, 87% appearing once. The sequencing here drew on peripheral blood, taken in a trial of Ad26.COV2.S vaccine versus placebo. The source is a person between 18 and 65 years old who received the Ad26.COV2.S COVID-19 vaccine or a placebo. The CDR3 runs from the conserved cysteine through the conserved F or W. A D gene is named only where the DNA matches it firmly. Clone size, where shown, is once, few, many, or a class for clones that have expanded.

len | j_gene | v_gene | d_gene | abundance | CDR3nt | CDR3aa
15 | TRBJ1-2 | TRBV7-9 | TRBD1 | . | TGTGCCAGCAGCTTTGACAGGGGGCAAACCTATGGCTACACCTTC | CASSFDRGQTYGYTF
14 | TRBJ2-6 | TRBV30 | TRBD1 | . | TGTTCAACAGGGGGCCCCTCTGGGGCCAACGTCCTGACTTTC | CSTGGPSGANVLTF
12 | TRBJ1-3 | TRBV28 | . | . | TGTGCCGCGGGTCTGGGCAGAAACACCATATATTTT | CAAGLGRNTIYF
14 | TRBJ2-7 | TRBV10-3 | . | . | TGTGCCATCAAACCCGGCCCCCAGCTTGGCGAGCAGTACTTC | CAIKPGPQLGEQYF
17 | TRBJ2-7 | TRBV7-9 | TRBD2 | . | TGTGCCAGCAGCTACCAGGTGGGGACTATCCTCTCCTACGAGCAGTACTTC | CASSYQVGTILSYEQYF
10 | TRBJ1-2 | TRBV25-1 | . | . | TGTGCCAGCAGGGCTGATGGCTACACCTTC | CASRADGYTF
16 | TRBJ1-5 | TRBV7-2 | . | few | TGTGCCAGCAGCTTAGCAAGTCGGGCCGCGGGTATGCCCCAGCATTTT | CASSLASRAAGMPQHF
11 | TRBJ1-3 | TRBV6-2/TRBV6-3 | . | . | TGTGCCAGCAGTACTGGAAACACCATATATTTT | CASSTGNTIYF
14 | TRBJ1-2 | TRBV6-2/TRBV6-3 | TRBD1 | . | TGTGCCAGCAGTTACTCGGGACAGAACTATGGCTACACCTTC | CASSYSGQNYGYTF
16 | TRBJ1-2 | TRBV3-1/TRBV3-2 | . | . | TGTGCCAGCAGCCAAGACCCACGATCCGCGGCCTATGGCTACACCTTC | CASSQDPRSAAYGYTF
15 | TRBJ1-5 | TRBV5-1 | . | . | TGCGCCAGCAGCTTGGAATGGGGGAGCAATCAGCCCCAGCATTTT | CASSLEWGSNQPQHF
19 | TRBJ2-3 | TRBV7-3 | TRBD2 | . | TGTGCCAGCAGCCTGCGCGGACTAGCGGGAGGAACTGGGACAGATACGCAGTATTTT | CASSLRGLAGGTGTDTQYF
15 | TRBJ2-2 | TRBV10-2 | . | . | TGCGCCACCTCACGGGATCCTCAAGGGGTCGGGGAGCTGTTTTTT | CATSRDPQGVGELFF
18 | TRBJ2-2 | TRBV7-2 | TRBD1 | . | TGTGCCAGCAGCTTAGTCGCTAGCAGGGGGTCGAACACCGGGGAGCTGTTTTTT | CASSLVASRGSNTGELFF
13 | TRBJ1-2 | TRBV7-3 | . | few | TGTGCCAGCAGCTCCCGACGGGCCTATGGCTACACCTTC | CASSSRRAYGYTF
17 | TRBJ1-4 | TRBV7-3 | . | . | TGTGCCAGCAGCCTGGCCCCGACAGATAGCTTAAATGAAAAACTGTTTTTT | CASSLAPTDSLNEKLFF
12 | TRBJ2-7 | TRBV7-2 | . | once | TGTGCCAGCAGCTTGTCTACTCTCGAGCAGTACTTC | CASSLSTLEQYF